This T cell receptor beta chain comes out of a study of blood T cell repertoires in COVID-19. Sequencing used immunoSEQ multiplex PCR; TCRdb keeps in-frame clones, though not all of them. This repertoire shows about 210,000 clones, approximately 82% found once; its top ten account for 10% to 15%. This clone was detected a few times. Sequencing was performed on peripheral blood. The clonotype was recovered from a woman aged 40 to 55 with acute or convalescent COVID-19.

In DNA form, the CDR3 reads TGTGCCTGGAGTGTAGTCCTCTTCGCCGGGAGTGAAAAACTGTTTTTT. It is translated as CAWSVVLFAGSEKLFF. The chain carries TRBV30 and TRBJ1-4; D gene unclear. V gave up 0 bases and J gave up 7 bases, with 18 bases separating them. CDR1 and CDR2 from the germline V gene are GTSNPN and SVGIG (reference sequence). The CDR3 runs to 16 residues. The variable domain in full, completed from reference TRBV30 and TRBJ1-4, reads SQTIHQWPATLVQPVGSPLSLECTVEGTSNPNLYWYRQAAGRGLQLLFYSVGIGQISSEVPQNLSASRPQDRQFILSSKKLLLSDSGFYLCAWSVVLFAGSEKLFFGSGTQLSVL.